The text below deals with one TCR beta chain. Building the TCR beta libraries relied on iRepertoire HTBI primers, and CDR3 regions underwent Arm-PCR. One entry per CDR3 protein, called by TCRdb with MiXCR from the multiplex PCR reads. Of 200,000 to 250,000 distinct CDR3 sequences listed, roughly 18% are singletons. These data originate in a study of regulatory T cells in long-lasting Graves disease. The sample's time point: newly diagnosed GD, antithyroid drugs for less than 3 months. PBMC RNA was the source of the TCR library. The receptor comes from a female donor with Graves disease. The sample in question was peripheral blood mononuclear cells (PBMCs), obtained at new diagnosis, from a patient treated with antithyroid drugs.

CDR3 sequence (DNA): TGTGCCACCAGCAGATACAGGGATGGCTACACCTTC. It translates to CATSRYRDGYTF. The gene calls are TRBV15 and TRBJ1-2, with D maybe TRBD1 (6 bases). V lost 2 bases and J 6 bases, leaving 7 bases between the germline ends. The CDR3 runs 12 residues. Germline loops: CDR1 LNHNV, CDR2 YYDKDF (reference sequence).